This T cell receptor beta chain was retrieved from a study of cytomegalovirus exposure and HLA in healthy donors. Study as a whole: Of several hundred genotyped donors, 81% grouped in the Caucasian-associated ancestry cluster. Study-level results: Some TCR beta chains (roughly 150 of them) were listed as cytomegalovirus-associated. Using the classifier, cytomegalovirus status was reportedly diagnosed with high specificity and sensitivity.

PCR used 60 Vbeta primers and 13 Jbeta primers. In the original processing: Counted up in a later analysis, unique TCR beta chains came to some 72 million, with about 9.9 million shared. Some clones are missing from TCRdb's copy, which holds only in-frame ones; the method was immunoSEQ multiplex PCR. From that table come the V and J calls and clone size; the DNA was used to work out D and trimming. The table has approximately 79,000 clones, around 76% seen once. As concerns this clone: Its antigen remains unknown. At one end, the junction sequence differs from germline, possibly due to a read error.

The TCR sequence derives from a man aged 40-50 years in good health and CMV-seronegative. The sequenced material came from PBMCs.

This CDR3 reads CVSGPGLAEEAHEQYF. The DNA of the CDR3 is TGTGTCAGTGGCCCGGGGCTAGCGGAGGAGGCCCACGAGCAGTACTTC. The chain uses TRBV19 and TRBJ2-7; 7 bases fit TRBD2. The CDR3 runs to 16 residues. Per the germline V gene, CDR1 is LNHDA and CDR2 is SQIVND (reference sequence). Drawing the rest from reference TRBV19 and TRBJ2-7, the complete variable domain is DGGITQSPKYLFRKEGQNVTLSCEQNLNHDAMYWYRQDPGQGLRLIYYSQIVNDFQKGDIAEGYSVSREKKESFPLTVTSAQKNPTAFYLCVSGPGLAEEAHEQYFGPGTRLTVT.